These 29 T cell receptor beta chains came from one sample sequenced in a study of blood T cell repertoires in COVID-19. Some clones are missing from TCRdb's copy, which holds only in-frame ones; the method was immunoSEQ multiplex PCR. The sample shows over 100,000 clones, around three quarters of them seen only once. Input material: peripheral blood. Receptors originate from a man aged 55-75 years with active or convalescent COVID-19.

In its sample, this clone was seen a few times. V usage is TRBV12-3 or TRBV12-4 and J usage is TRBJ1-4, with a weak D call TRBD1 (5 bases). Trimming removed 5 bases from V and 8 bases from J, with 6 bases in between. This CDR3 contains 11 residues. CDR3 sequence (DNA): TGTGCCAGCAGTCGACAGGAAAAACTGTTTTTT. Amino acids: CASSRQEKLFF.

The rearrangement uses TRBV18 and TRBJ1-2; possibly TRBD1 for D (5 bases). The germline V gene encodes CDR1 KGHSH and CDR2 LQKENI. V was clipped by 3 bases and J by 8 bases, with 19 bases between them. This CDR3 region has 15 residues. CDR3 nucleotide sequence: TGTGCCAGCTCACCCCTACGGGACTACCAGGCAGGCTACACCTTC. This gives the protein CASSPLRDYQAGYTF.

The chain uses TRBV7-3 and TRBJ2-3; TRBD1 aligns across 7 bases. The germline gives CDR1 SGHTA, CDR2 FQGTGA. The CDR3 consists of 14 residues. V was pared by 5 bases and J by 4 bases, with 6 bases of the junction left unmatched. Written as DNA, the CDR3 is TGTGCCAGCAGCACCCGACAGGGTCCAGATACGCAGTATTTT. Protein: CASSTRQGPDTQYF.

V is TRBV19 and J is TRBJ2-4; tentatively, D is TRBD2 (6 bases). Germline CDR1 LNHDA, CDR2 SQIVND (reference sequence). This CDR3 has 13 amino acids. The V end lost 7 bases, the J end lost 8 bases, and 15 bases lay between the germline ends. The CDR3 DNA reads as TGTGCCAGTATGGGGCGACTAGAGGACATTCAGTACTTC. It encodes CASMGRLEDIQYF.

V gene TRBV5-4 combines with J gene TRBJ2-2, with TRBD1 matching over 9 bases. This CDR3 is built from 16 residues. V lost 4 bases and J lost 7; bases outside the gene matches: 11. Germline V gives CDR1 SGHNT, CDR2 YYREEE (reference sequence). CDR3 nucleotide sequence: TGTGCCAGCAGCGCTGGGACAGGGTCTCCGGGCGGGGAGCTGTTTTTT. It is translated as CASSAGTGSPGGELFF.

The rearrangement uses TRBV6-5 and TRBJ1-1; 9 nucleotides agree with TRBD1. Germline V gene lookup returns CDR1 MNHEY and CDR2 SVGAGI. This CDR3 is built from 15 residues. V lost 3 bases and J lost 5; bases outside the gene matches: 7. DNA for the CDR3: TGTGCCAGCAGTTATCCTACACAGGGGGCGACTGAAGCTTTCTTT. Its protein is CASSYPTQGATEAFF.

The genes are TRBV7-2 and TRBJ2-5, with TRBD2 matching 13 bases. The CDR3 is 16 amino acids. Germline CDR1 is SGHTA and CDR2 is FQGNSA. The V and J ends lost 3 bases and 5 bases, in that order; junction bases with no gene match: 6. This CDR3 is CASSFRTSGSGETQYF. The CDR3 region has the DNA TGTGCCAGCAGCTTTAGGACTAGCGGGAGCGGGGAGACCCAGTACTTC. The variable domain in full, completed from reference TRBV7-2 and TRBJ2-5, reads GAGVSQSPSNKVTEKGKDVELRCDPISGHTALYWYRQSLGQGLEFLIYFQGNSAPDKSGLPSDRFSAERTGGSVSTLTIQRTQQEDSAVYLCASSFRTSGSGETQYFGPGTRLLVL.

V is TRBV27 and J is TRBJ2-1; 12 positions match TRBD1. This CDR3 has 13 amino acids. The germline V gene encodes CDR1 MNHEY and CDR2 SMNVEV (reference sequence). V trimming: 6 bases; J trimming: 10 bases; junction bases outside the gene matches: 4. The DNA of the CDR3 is TGTGCCAGCAGCCGGGACAGGGGGCGCGAGCAGTTCTTC. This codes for CASSRDRGREQFF.

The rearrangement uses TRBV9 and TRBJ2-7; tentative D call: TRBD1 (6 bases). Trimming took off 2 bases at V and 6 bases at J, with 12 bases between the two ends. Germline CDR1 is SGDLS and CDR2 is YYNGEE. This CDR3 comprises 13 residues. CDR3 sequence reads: CASSVLTGSEQYF. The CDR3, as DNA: TGTGCCAGCAGCGTCTTGACAGGATCCGAGCAGTACTTC.

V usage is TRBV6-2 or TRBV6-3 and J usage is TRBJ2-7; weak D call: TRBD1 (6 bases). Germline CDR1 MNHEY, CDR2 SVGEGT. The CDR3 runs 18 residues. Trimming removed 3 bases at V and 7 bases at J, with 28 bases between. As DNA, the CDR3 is TGTGCCAGCAGTTATCCGCCCGACAGGTCCCGAGTGGATGGGGAGCAGTACTTC. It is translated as CASSYPPDRSRVDGEQYF.

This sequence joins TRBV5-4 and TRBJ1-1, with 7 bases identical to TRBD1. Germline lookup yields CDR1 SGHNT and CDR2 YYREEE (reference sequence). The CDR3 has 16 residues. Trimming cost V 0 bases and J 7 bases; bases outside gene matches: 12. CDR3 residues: CASSLVPGGFDGEAFF. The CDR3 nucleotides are TGTGCCAGCAGCTTGGTTCCAGGGGGATTCGATGGTGAAGCTTTCTTT.

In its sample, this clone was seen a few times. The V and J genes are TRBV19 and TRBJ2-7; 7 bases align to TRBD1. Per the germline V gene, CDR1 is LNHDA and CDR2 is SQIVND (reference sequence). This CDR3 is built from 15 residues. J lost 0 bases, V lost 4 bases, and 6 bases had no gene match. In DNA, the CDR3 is TGTGCCAGTAGTACAAACAGGGGAAGCTCCTACGAGCAGTACTTC. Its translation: CASSTNRGSSYEQYF.

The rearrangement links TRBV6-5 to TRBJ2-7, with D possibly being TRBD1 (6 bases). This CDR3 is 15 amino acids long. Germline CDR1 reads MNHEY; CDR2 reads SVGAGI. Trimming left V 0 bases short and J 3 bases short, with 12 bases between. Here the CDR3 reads CASSYSRQGSYEQYF. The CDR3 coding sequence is TGTGCCAGCAGTTACTCAAGGCAGGGGAGCTACGAGCAGTACTTC.

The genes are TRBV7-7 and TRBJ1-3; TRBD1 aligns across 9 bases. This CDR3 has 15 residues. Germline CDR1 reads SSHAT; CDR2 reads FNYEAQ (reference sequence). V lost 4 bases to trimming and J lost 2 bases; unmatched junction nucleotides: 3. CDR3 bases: TGTGCCAGCAGCTCTGGACAGGGGCCTGGAAACACCATATATTTT. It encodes CASSSGQGPGNTIYF.

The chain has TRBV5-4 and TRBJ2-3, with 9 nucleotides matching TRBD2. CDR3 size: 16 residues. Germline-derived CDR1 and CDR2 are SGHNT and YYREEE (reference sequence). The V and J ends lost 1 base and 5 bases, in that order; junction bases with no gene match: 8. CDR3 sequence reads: CASSLLRSGRRDTQYF. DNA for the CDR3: TGTGCCAGCAGCTTGTTAAGAAGCGGGAGGAGAGATACGCAGTATTTT. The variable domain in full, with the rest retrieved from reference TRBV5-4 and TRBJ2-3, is ETGVTQSPTHLIKTRGQQVTLRCSSQSGHNTVSWYQQALGQGPQFIFQYYREEENGRGNFPPRFSGLQFPNYSSELNVNALELDDSALYLCASSLLRSGRRDTQYFGPGTRLTVL.

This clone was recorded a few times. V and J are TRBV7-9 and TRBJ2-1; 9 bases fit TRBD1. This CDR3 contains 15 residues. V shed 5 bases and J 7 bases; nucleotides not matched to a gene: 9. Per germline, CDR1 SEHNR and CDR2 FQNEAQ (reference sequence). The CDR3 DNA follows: TGTGCCAGCAGCGCTCCGGGACAGGGCCAAAATGAGCAGTTCTTC. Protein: CASSAPGQGQNEQFF.

The CDR3 DNA follows: TGTGCCAGCAGTTACCCCACAGGGGGCAACACCGGGGAGCTGTTTTTT. This translates into CASSYPTGGNTGELFF. The chain has TRBV6-5 and TRBJ2-2; TRBD1 matches 9 bases. CDR1 is MNHEY and CDR2 is SVGAGI in the germline V gene. V shed 2 bases and J 2 bases; nucleotides not matched to a gene: 3. The CDR3 runs to 16 residues.

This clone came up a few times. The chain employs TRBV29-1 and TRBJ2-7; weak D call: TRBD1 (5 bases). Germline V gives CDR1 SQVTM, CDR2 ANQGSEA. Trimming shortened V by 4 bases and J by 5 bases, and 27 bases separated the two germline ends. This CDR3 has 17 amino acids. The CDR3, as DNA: TGCAGCGTTGTCCCCTATTTGACAGACAACCCCCTCGACGAGCAGTACTTC. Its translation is CSVVPYLTDNPLDEQYF.

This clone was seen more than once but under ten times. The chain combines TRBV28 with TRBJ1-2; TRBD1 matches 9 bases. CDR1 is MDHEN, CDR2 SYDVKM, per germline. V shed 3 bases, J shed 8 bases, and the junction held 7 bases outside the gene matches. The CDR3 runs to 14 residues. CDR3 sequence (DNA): TGTGCCAGCAGTTTTACAGGGGGCGCGGGAGGCTACACCTTC. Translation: CASSFTGGAGGYTF.

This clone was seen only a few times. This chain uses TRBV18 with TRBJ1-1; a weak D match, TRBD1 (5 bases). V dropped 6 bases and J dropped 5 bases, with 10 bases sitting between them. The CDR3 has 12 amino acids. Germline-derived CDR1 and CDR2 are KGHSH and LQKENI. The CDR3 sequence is CASSQQETEAFF. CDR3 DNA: TGTGCCAGCTCCCAACAGGAAACTGAAGCTTTCTTT.

In DNA, the CDR3 is TGTGCCAGCAGAGACCCGGGACTAGCGGGAGCAAGTGTCCACAATGAGCAGTTCTTC. Translation gives CASRDPGLAGASVHNEQFF. The chain uses TRBV2 and TRBJ2-1; 14 positions agree with TRBD2. The CDR3 spans 19 residues. CDR1 and CDR2 from the germline V gene are SNHLY and FYNNEI. The ends lost 6 bases at V and 5 bases at J; junction bases unmatched: 15.

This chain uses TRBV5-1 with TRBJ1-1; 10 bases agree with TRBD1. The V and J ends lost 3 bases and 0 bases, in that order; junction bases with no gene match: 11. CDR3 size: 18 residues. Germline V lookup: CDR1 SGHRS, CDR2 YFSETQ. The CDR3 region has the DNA TGCGCCAGCAGCTCTTACCCACCGGGACAGGGGTTGAACACTGAAGCTTTCTTT. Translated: CASSSYPPGQGLNTEAFF.

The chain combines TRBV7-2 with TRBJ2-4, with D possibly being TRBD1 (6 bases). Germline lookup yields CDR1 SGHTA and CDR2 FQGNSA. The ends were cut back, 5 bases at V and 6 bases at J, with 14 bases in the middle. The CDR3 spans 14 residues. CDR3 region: CASSQQGFGNIQYF. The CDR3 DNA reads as TGTGCCAGCAGCCAACAGGGATTCGGAAACATTCAGTACTTC.

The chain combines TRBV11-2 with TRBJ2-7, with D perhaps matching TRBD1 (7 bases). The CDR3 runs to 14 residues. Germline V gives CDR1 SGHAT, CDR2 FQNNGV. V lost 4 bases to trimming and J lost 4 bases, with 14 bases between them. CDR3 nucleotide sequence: TGTGCCAGCAGCTACAGGGGAGGTTTGTACGAGCAGTACTTC. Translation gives CASSYRGGLYEQYF.

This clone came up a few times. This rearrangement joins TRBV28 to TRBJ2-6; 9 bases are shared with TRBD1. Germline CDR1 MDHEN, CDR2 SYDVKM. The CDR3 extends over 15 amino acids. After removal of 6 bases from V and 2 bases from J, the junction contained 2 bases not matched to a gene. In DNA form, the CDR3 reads TGTGCCAGCAGCCGGGACAGGGCTGGGGCCAACGTCCTGACTTTC. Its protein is CASSRDRAGANVLTF.

The CDR3 DNA follows: TGTGCCAGTAGTAGTCGTAATGAGCAGTTCTTC. Protein: CASSSRNEQFF. This rearrangement joins TRBV19 to TRBJ2-1; D is uncertain. V dropped 4 bases and J dropped 7 bases, with 5 bases sitting between them. CDR1 is LNHDA and CDR2 is SQIVND in the germline V gene (reference sequence). This CDR3 is 11 amino acids long.

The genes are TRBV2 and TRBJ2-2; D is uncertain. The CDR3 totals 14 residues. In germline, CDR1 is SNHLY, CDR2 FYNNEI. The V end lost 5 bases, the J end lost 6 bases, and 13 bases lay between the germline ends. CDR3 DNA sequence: TGTGCCAGCAGTTCGAGGTCCACGCCCGGGGAGCTGTTTTTT. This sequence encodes CASSSRSTPGELFF.

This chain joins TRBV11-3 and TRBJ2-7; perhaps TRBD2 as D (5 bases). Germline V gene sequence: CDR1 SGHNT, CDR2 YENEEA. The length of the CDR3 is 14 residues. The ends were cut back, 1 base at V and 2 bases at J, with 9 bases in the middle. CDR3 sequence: CASSLGHGTYEQYF. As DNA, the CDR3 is TGTGCCAGCAGCTTAGGACACGGGACCTACGAGCAGTACTTC.

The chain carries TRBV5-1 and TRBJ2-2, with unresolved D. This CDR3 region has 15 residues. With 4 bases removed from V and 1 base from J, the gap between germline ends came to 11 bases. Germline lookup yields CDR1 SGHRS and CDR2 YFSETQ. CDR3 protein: CASSPVRGNTGELFF. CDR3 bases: TGCGCCAGCAGCCCCGTCAGAGGGAACACCGGGGAGCTGTTTTTT.